These 11 T cell receptor beta chains originate from one sample sequenced in a study of siplizumab effects on memory and regulatory T cells. Here immunoSEQ multiplex PCR was the method, and the copy in TCRdb shows in-frame clones only, minus some. The sample comprises 99,000 or so clones, under 95% of which are singletons, and 0.32% rests with the top ten. The sequenced material came from CD4+ T cells sorted from blood. Every receptor here comes from a human donor in good health.

The rearrangement uses TRBV9 and TRBJ1-2; tentatively, D is TRBD1 (5 bases). Per germline, CDR1 SGDLS and CDR2 YYNGEE. V was clipped by 0 bases and J by 4 bases, with 10 bases between them. The CDR3 is 14 amino acids. CDR3 residues: CASSVGETVYGYTF. The CDR3 DNA reads TGTGCCAGCAGCGTAGGTGAGACAGTCTATGGCTACACCTTC.

The gene calls are TRBV10-3 and TRBJ2-3; the D gene is possibly TRBD2 (5 bases). Trimming left V 8 bases short and J 4 bases short, with 10 bases between. Germline CDR1 and CDR2: ENHRY and SYGVKD. The CDR3 is 12 residues long. In DNA, the CDR3 is TGTGCCATCCAGGCCGGGGCAGATACGCAGTATTTT. It translates to CAIQAGADTQYF.

The gene calls are TRBV14 and TRBJ1-1; D is possibly TRBD1 (5 bases). The CDR3 is 12 residues long. The germline gives CDR1 SGHDN, CDR2 FVKESK. Trimming took 1 base from V and 14 from J, leaving 14 bases between them. The CDR3: CASSQGGKGSFF. DNA of the CDR3: TGTGCCAGCAGCCAAGGTGGCAAGGGGTCCTTCTTT.

The CDR3 loop reads CASSLRQFSGPFNEQYF. The CDR3 nucleotides are TGCGCCAGCAGCTTGAGGCAGTTCTCCGGGCCCTTCAACGAGCAGTACTTC. The V call is TRBV5-1, the J call TRBJ2-7; D not certain. Per germline, CDR1 SGHRS and CDR2 YFSETQ. This CDR3 region has 17 residues. Deletions cut 1 base from V and 5 bases from J, with 22 bases between.

This chain links TRBV21-1 with TRBJ2-3; the table gives TRBD2 as D, unverified against the DNA. TRBV21-1 is listed as a pseudogene. The CDR3 extends over 13 amino acids. The CDR3 protein is CAERLISTDTQYF. As DNA, the CDR3 is TGTGCCGAACGACTGATTAGCACAGATACGCAGTATTTT.

DNA of the CDR3: TGCGCCAGCAGCCTCCGGACAGGCTCTGGAAACACCATATATTTT. Its protein product is CASSLRTGSGNTIYF. This sequence joins TRBV5-1 and TRBJ1-3; 7 bases match TRBD1. Germline loops: CDR1 SGHRS, CDR2 YFSETQ. The length of the CDR3 is 15 residues. After removal of 4 bases from V and 0 bases from J, the junction contained 4 bases not matched to a gene. Variable domain in full (rest from reference TRBV5-1 and TRBJ1-3): KAGVTQTPRYLIKTRGQQVTLSCSPISGHRSVSWYQQTPGQGLQFLFEYFSETQRNKGNFPGRFSGRQFSNSRSEMNVSTLELGDSALYLCASSLRTGSGNTIYFGEGSWLTVV.

This clone was observed once. The V gene is TRBV12-1, the J gene TRBJ2-3; TRBD2 is the table's D call and was not checked against the DNA. TRBV12-1 is classified as a pseudogene. The CDR3 contains 16 residues. This CDR3 is CASSTTSYGHTDTQYF. The CDR3 DNA reads as TGTGCCAGCAGCACGACTAGTTACGGGCACACAGATACGCAGTATTTT.

This clone was detected a few times. The chain is built from TRBV6-5 and TRBJ2-7; D is possibly TRBD1 or TRBD2 (6 bases each). V lost 2 bases and J 4 bases, leaving 15 bases between the germline ends. This CDR3 has 15 amino acids. Per the germline V gene, CDR1 is MNHEY and CDR2 is SVGAGI. This CDR3 is CASSYASGDSYEQYF. DNA of the CDR3: TGTGCCAGCAGTTACGCCTCAGGGGACTCGTACGAGCAGTACTTC.

This clone was picked up one time. V and J are TRBV5-1 and TRBJ2-5; tentative D call: TRBD2 (7 bases). This CDR3 has 14 amino acids. Germline CDR1 SGHRS, CDR2 YFSETQ. Trimming took 3 bases from V and 9 from J, leaving 18 bases between them. The CDR3 coding sequence is TGCGCCAGCAGCTCCGGGGGGCCCAACTCGGCCCAGTACTTC. This gives the protein CASSSGGPNSAQYF.

V and J are TRBV5-1 and TRBJ2-7, with 11 bases lining up with TRBD1. CDR3 length equals 15 residues. CDR1 is SGHRS and CDR2 is YFSETQ in the germline V gene. J gave up 1 base and V 4 bases, and 4 bases lay outside the gene matches. The CDR3 sequence is CASSTGTGGSYEQYF. The CDR3 DNA reads TGCGCCAGCAGCACAGGGACAGGGGGTTCCTACGAGCAGTACTTC.

The chain joins TRBV15 to TRBJ1-1, with no clear D. The CDR3 is 14 amino acids. Looked up from germline, CDR1 is LNHNV and CDR2 is YYDKDF (reference sequence). V gave up 2 bases and J gave up 13 bases, with 20 bases separating them. CDR3 in DNA: TGTGCCACCAGCAGACCAACCCGGACTCCACGAGGTTTCTTT. It translates to CATSRPTRTPRGFF. The whole variable domain, remainder taken from reference TRBV15 and TRBJ1-1, is DAMVIQNPRYQVTQFGKPVTLSCSQTLNHNVMYWYQQKSSQAPKLLFHYYDKDFNNEADTPDNFQSRRPNTSFCFLDIRSPGLGDTAMYLCATSRPTRTPRGFFGQGTRLTVV.